A selection of T cell receptor beta chains follows, all from one sample in a study of blood T cell repertoires in COVID-19. TCRdb's table, derived via immunoSEQ multiplex PCR, lists solely in-frame clones and lacks some. The sample has nearly 80,000 clones, 84% seen once. The sequenced material came from peripheral blood. These receptors were collected from a man aged 45-65 years with acute or convalescent COVID-19. Both conserved end residues are part of each CDR3. The order of the fields is D gene, CDR3 length, clone size, V gene, J gene, CDR3 protein, CDR3 DNA. The D gene is left open where the match is weak. Size tells how often a clone was seen (once, few, many) or the class of an expanded clone, and some rows leave it out.

d_gene: TRBD1; len: 15; abundance: NA; v_gene: TRBV19; j_gene: TRBJ1-1; CDR3aa: CASSINGQGGTEAFF; CDR3nt: TGTGCCAGTAGTATAAACGGACAGGGGGGCACTGAAGCTTTCTTT
d_gene: NA; len: 14; abundance: NA; v_gene: TRBV6-2/TRBV6-3; j_gene: TRBJ2-1; CDR3aa: CASSPGGTPNEQFF; CDR3nt: TGTGCCAGCAGCCCCGGAGGGACCCCAAATGAGCAGTTCTTC
d_gene: TRBD1; len: 15; abundance: NA; v_gene: TRBV4-3; j_gene: TRBJ1-2; CDR3aa: CASSQAAGGIYGYTF; CDR3nt: TGCGCCAGCAGCCAAGCGGCAGGGGGGATCTATGGCTACACCTTC
d_gene: NA; len: 14; abundance: NA; v_gene: TRBV5-1; j_gene: TRBJ1-3; CDR3aa: CASSLTGPGNTIYF; CDR3nt: TGCGCCAGCAGCTTGACAGGGCCAGGAAACACCATATATTTT
d_gene: TRBD1; len: 15; abundance: NA; v_gene: TRBV18; j_gene: TRBJ2-7; CDR3aa: CASSPGTVLAYEQYF; CDR3nt: TGTGCCAGCTCACCCGGGACAGTCCTTGCCTACGAGCAGTACTTC
d_gene: TRBD2; len: 12; abundance: NA; v_gene: TRBV7-9; j_gene: TRBJ2-1; CDR3aa: CASSLGGGEQFF; CDR3nt: TGTGCCAGCAGCTTAGGCGGGGGTGAGCAGTTCTTC
d_gene: TRBD2; len: 15; abundance: NA; v_gene: TRBV25-1; j_gene: TRBJ2-1; CDR3aa: CASSGPGLEYNEQFF; CDR3nt: TGTGCCAGCAGTGGGCCGGGACTAGAATACAATGAGCAGTTCTTC
d_gene: NA; len: 17; abundance: NA; v_gene: TRBV4-2; j_gene: TRBJ2-3; CDR3aa: CASSDTPGTVHLDTQYF; CDR3nt: TGTGCCAGCAGCGACACCCCCGGGACTGTGCATCTAGATACGCAGTATTTT
d_gene: NA; len: 16; abundance: NA; v_gene: TRBV15; j_gene: TRBJ2-2; CDR3aa: CATSRDFGGGAGELFF; CDR3nt: TGTGCCACCAGCAGAGATTTCGGAGGGGGGGCCGGGGAGCTGTTTTTT
d_gene: NA; len: 17; abundance: few; v_gene: TRBV15; j_gene: TRBJ2-3; CDR3aa: CATSRDPGTITADTQYF; CDR3nt: TGTGCCACCAGCAGAGATCCTGGTACAATAACCGCAGATACGCAGTATTTT
d_gene: NA; len: 16; abundance: NA; v_gene: TRBV5-4; j_gene: TRBJ2-3; CDR3aa: CASSLGGRASTDTQYF; CDR3nt: TGTGCCAGCAGCTTGGGTGGCAGGGCTAGCACAGATACGCAGTATTTT
d_gene: NA; len: 14; abundance: NA; v_gene: TRBV7-9; j_gene: TRBJ1-1; CDR3aa: CASSLVGGDTEAFF; CDR3nt: TGTGCCAGCAGCTTAGTGGGGGGTGACACTGAAGCTTTCTTT
d_gene: NA; len: 11; abundance: NA; v_gene: TRBV29-1; j_gene: TRBJ2-2; CDR3aa: CSVYATGELFF; CDR3nt: TGCAGCGTCTATGCCACCGGGGAGCTGTTTTTT
d_gene: NA; len: 13; abundance: few; v_gene: TRBV14; j_gene: TRBJ1-2; CDR3aa: CASSPGRNYGYTF; CDR3nt: TGTGCCAGCAGCCCTGGCAGGAACTATGGCTACACCTTC
d_gene: TRBD2; len: 15; abundance: NA; v_gene: TRBV11-3; j_gene: TRBJ2-1; CDR3aa: CASSSRTSGGLEQFF; CDR3nt: TGTGCCAGCAGCTCCCGGACTAGCGGGGGTCTTGAGCAGTTCTTC
d_gene: NA; len: 12; abundance: NA; v_gene: TRBV6-6; j_gene: TRBJ2-7; CDR3aa: CASSYSSYEQYF; CDR3nt: TGTGCCAGCAGTTATTCGTCCTACGAGCAGTACTTC
d_gene: NA; len: 12; abundance: NA; v_gene: TRBV30; j_gene: TRBJ1-3; CDR3aa: CAWGPGGNTIYF; CDR3nt: TGTGCCTGGGGACCGGGGGGGAACACCATATATTTT
d_gene: NA; len: 13; abundance: NA; v_gene: TRBV30; j_gene: TRBJ1-1; CDR3aa: CAWTRAVNTEAFF; CDR3nt: TGTGCCTGGACCAGGGCGGTGAACACTGAAGCTTTCTTT
d_gene: TRBD2; len: 16; abundance: few; v_gene: TRBV5-1; j_gene: TRBJ2-3; CDR3aa: CASSSGLAGELDTQYF; CDR3nt: TGCGCCAGCAGCTCGGGACTAGCGGGCGAGTTAGATACGCAGTATTTT
d_gene: NA; len: 15; abundance: NA; v_gene: TRBV10-3; j_gene: TRBJ1-2; CDR3aa: CAISEGQIRGYGYTF; CDR3nt: TGTGCCATCAGTGAGGGACAGATACGGGGCTATGGCTACACCTTC
d_gene: TRBD1; len: 13; abundance: NA; v_gene: TRBV29-1; j_gene: TRBJ1-1; CDR3aa: CSVDRDRHTEAFF; CDR3nt: TGCAGCGTTGACCGGGACAGGCACACTGAAGCTTTCTTT
d_gene: NA; len: 15; abundance: NA; v_gene: TRBV7-9; j_gene: TRBJ2-2; CDR3aa: CATPSQGRDTGELFF; CDR3nt: TGTGCCACCCCCTCCCAGGGGCGAGACACCGGGGAGCTGTTTTTT
d_gene: NA; len: 11; abundance: once; v_gene: TRBV2; j_gene: TRBJ2-7; CDR3aa: CASSERYEQYF; CDR3nt: TGTGCCAGCAGTGAACGCTACGAGCAGTACTTC
d_gene: TRBD2; len: 15; abundance: NA; v_gene: TRBV3-1/TRBV3-2; j_gene: TRBJ2-5; CDR3aa: CASSPSGGSEETQYF; CDR3nt: TGTGCCAGCAGCCCTAGCGGGGGGTCAGAGGAGACCCAGTACTTC
d_gene: NA; len: 12; abundance: NA; v_gene: TRBV11-2; j_gene: TRBJ1-1; CDR3aa: CASSHYRDEAFF; CDR3nt: TGTGCCAGCTCCCATTACAGAGATGAAGCTTTCTTT
d_gene: NA; len: 14; abundance: NA; v_gene: TRBV9; j_gene: TRBJ1-5; CDR3aa: CASSGTADDQPQHF; CDR3nt: TGTGCCAGCAGCGGGACAGCCGATGATCAGCCCCAGCATTTT
d_gene: NA; len: 15; abundance: NA; v_gene: TRBV6-5; j_gene: TRBJ1-1; CDR3aa: CASSNVGAGNAEAFF; CDR3nt: TGTGCCAGCAGCAACGTGGGGGCAGGGAATGCTGAAGCTTTCTTT
d_gene: TRBD1; len: 14; abundance: NA; v_gene: TRBV7-3; j_gene: TRBJ1-1; CDR3aa: CASSPGTGSAEAFF; CDR3nt: TGTGCCAGCAGCCCCGGGACAGGGAGCGCTGAAGCTTTCTTT
d_gene: NA; len: 11; abundance: NA; v_gene: TRBV2; j_gene: TRBJ1-5; CDR3aa: CASGRGQPQHF; CDR3nt: TGTGCCAGCGGAAGGGGTCAGCCCCAGCATTTT
d_gene: NA; len: 14; abundance: NA; v_gene: TRBV18; j_gene: TRBJ2-1; CDR3aa: CASSPPGHYNEQFF; CDR3nt: TGTGCCAGCTCACCCCCGGGACACTACAATGAGCAGTTCTTC
d_gene: NA; len: 13; abundance: NA; v_gene: TRBV7-2; j_gene: TRBJ2-4; CDR3aa: CASSLAWGDIQYF; CDR3nt: TGTGCCAGCAGCCTAGCATGGGGGGACATTCAGTACTTC
d_gene: TRBD1; len: 13; abundance: NA; v_gene: TRBV28; j_gene: TRBJ1-2; CDR3aa: CASSLGQGVGYTF; CDR3nt: TGTGCCAGCAGTTTGGGACAGGGCGTTGGCTACACCTTC
d_gene: NA; len: 15; abundance: NA; v_gene: TRBV10-1; j_gene: TRBJ2-2; CDR3aa: CASSPWDKDTGELFF; CDR3nt: TGCGCCAGCAGTCCCTGGGACAAAGACACCGGGGAGCTGTTTTTT
d_gene: TRBD1; len: 15; abundance: NA; v_gene: TRBV28; j_gene: TRBJ1-1; CDR3aa: CASSTPDRWNTEAFF; CDR3nt: TGTGCCAGCAGCACCCCGGACAGGTGGAACACTGAAGCTTTCTTT
d_gene: NA; len: 14; abundance: once; v_gene: TRBV11-2; j_gene: TRBJ2-7; CDR3aa: CASSLGPVFYEQYF; CDR3nt: TGTGCCAGCAGCTTAGGCCCGGTTTTCTACGAGCAGTACTTC
d_gene: TRBD2; len: 16; abundance: NA; v_gene: TRBV9; j_gene: TRBJ2-2; CDR3aa: CASSVGAGQNTGELFF; CDR3nt: TGTGCCAGCAGCGTAGGAGCGGGGCAGAACACCGGGGAGCTGTTTTTT
d_gene: NA; len: 16; abundance: NA; v_gene: TRBV9; j_gene: TRBJ1-4; CDR3aa: CASSVAQGGPSEKLFF; CDR3nt: TGTGCCAGCAGCGTAGCTCAGGGTGGCCCCTCTGAAAAACTGTTTTTT
d_gene: NA; len: 15; abundance: NA; v_gene: TRBV13; j_gene: TRBJ1-3; CDR3aa: CASSLSDNSGNTIYF; CDR3nt: TGTGCCAGCAGCTTGTCAGACAACTCTGGAAACACCATATATTTT
d_gene: NA; len: 13; abundance: NA; v_gene: TRBV7-8; j_gene: TRBJ2-2; CDR3aa: CASSPPQTGELFF; CDR3nt: TGTGCCAGCAGCCCCCCCCAAACCGGGGAGCTGTTTTTT
d_gene: TRBD2; len: 16; abundance: NA; v_gene: TRBV7-9; j_gene: TRBJ2-1; CDR3aa: CASSPRGLAGVNEQFF; CDR3nt: TGTGCCAGCAGCCCACGGGGACTAGCGGGGGTCAATGAGCAGTTCTTC
d_gene: NA; len: 14; abundance: NA; v_gene: TRBV24-1; j_gene: TRBJ1-1; CDR3aa: CATSDRTANTEAFF; CDR3nt: TGTGCCACCAGTGACCGGACAGCCAACACTGAAGCTTTCTTT